The subject of this entry is one T cell receptor (beta chain). Its antigen is not known. Germline CDR1 and CDR2: SGHVS and FQNEAQ. The CDR3 has 13 residues. V lost 4 bases and J lost 5, with 12 bases in between. Sequenced by immunoSEQ multiplex PCR; TCRdb stores in-frame clones only, minus some. The table lists 50,000 to 75,000 clones, more than 90% of them singletons. The data were taken from a study of graft-versus-host responses after intestinal transplantation. Background on the study: All recipients got anti-thymocyte globulin induction, then tacrolimus and steroids for approximately 3 years.

The source material was unstimulated CD8+ T cells sorted from spleen or lymph node cells, sampled before transplant. The rearrangement joins TRBV7-8 to TRBJ2-7; D perhaps matches TRBD2 (5 bases). This sequence was found in a human donor who was the organ donor for an intestinal transplant. DNA for the CDR3: TGTGCCAGCAGCTGGGGTGGAGGCCACGAGCAGTACTTC. Protein sequence: CASSWGGGHEQYF.